The 13 T cell receptor beta chains below come from one sample, sequenced in a study of cytomegalovirus exposure and HLA in healthy donors. The PCR employed 60 Vbeta primers together with 13 Jbeta primers. The table came from immunoSEQ multiplex PCR; TCRdb's copy has only in-frame clones and leaves some out. The data contain 95,000 to 110,000 clones, about 85% of them singletons. The material sequenced was PBMCs. These TCRs come from a man in his thirties or forties in good health and CMV-seronegative.

This chain connects TRBV28 to TRBJ1-1, with D hard to call. V gave up 8 bases and J gave up 1 base, with 8 bases separating them. The CDR3 totals 12 residues. Germline CDR1 is MDHEN and CDR2 is SYDVKM. The CDR3, as DNA: TGTGCCAGCGGGCTCGGGAACACTGAAGCTTTCTTT. It codes for CASGLGNTEAFF.

This clone occurred a few times. V is TRBV6-5 and J is TRBJ2-1, with 7 bases matching TRBD1. Germline values: CDR1 MNHEY, CDR2 SVGAGI. The V gene end was trimmed by 2 bases and the J gene end by 0 bases; junction bases not matched to a gene: 1. The CDR3 runs 15 residues. CDR3 sequence reads: CASSYRGPSYNEQFF. The CDR3 coding sequence is TGTGCCAGCAGTTACAGGGGGCCCTCCTACAATGAGCAGTTCTTC.

V usage is TRBV7-9 and J usage is TRBJ2-3; D remains unclear. Trimming removed 4 bases at V and 0 bases at J, with 2 bases between. The CDR3 consists of 12 residues. The V gene's germline CDR1 is SEHNR and CDR2 FQNEAQ (reference sequence). The CDR3 is CASSSSTDTQYF. Here the CDR3 DNA reads TGTGCCAGCAGCTCTAGCACAGATACGCAGTATTTT.

V and J are TRBV28 and TRBJ1-4, with a tentative D call TRBD1 (6 bases). Trimming pared 8 bases from V and 7 bases from J, leaving 11 bases between. Germline V lookup: CDR1 MDHEN, CDR2 SYDVKM. This CDR3 has 12 residues. Here the CDR3 DNA reads TGTGCCAGCCTCCAGGGGACTGAAAAACTGTTTTTT. It translates to CASLQGTEKLFF.

V is TRBV5-1 and J is TRBJ1-4, with D hard to call. CDR3 length equals 11 residues. V was shortened by 9 bases and J by 7 bases, with 10 bases between the two germline ends. Germline V gene sequence: CDR1 SGHRS, CDR2 YFSETQ. The CDR3, as DNA: TGCGCCACCCCACCAGGTGAAAAACTGTTTTTT. Residues: CATPPGEKLFF.

A single count supports this clone. The chain recombines TRBV21-1 with TRBJ2-5; the table's D call, TRBD2, has no DNA check behind it. TRBV21-1 is recorded as a pseudogene. The CDR3 has 17 residues. The chain's CDR3 is CASRLLAGGPKEETQYF. CDR3 in DNA: TGTGCCAGCAGATTACTAGCGGGGGGACCCAAGGAAGAGACCCAGTACTTC.

The J gene is TRBJ1-2, the V gene TRBV6-5; possible D gene TRBD1, 6 bases. V lost 4 bases, J lost 7 bases, and 19 bases lay in between. Germline-derived CDR1 and CDR2 are MNHEY and SVGAGI. The CDR3 runs to 15 residues. CDR3 residues: CASSSPTTGVIGYTF. The CDR3 DNA reads TGTGCCAGCAGTTCCCCTACGACAGGAGTCATTGGCTACACCTTC.

This clone was counted once. For the CDR3, the DNA is TGTGCCAGCAAAGCCGGTTTTAACTATGGCTACACCTTC. As protein: CASKAGFNYGYTF. V and J are TRBV27 and TRBJ1-2; D is uncertain. The CDR3 sequence is 13 residues long. Between the trimmed V and J ends, which lost 7 bases and 1 base, there was a span of 10 bases. Germline V gene lookup returns CDR1 MNHEY and CDR2 SMNVEV (reference sequence).

The chain uses TRBV18 and TRBJ2-7; the D gene is possibly TRBD1 (6 bases). The V end was cut by 6 bases, the J end by 0 bases, with 12 bases between. Germline V gives CDR1 KGHSH, CDR2 LQKENI. CDR3 length: 14 amino acids. The CDR3 spells CASSLTGPSYEQYF. The DNA of the CDR3 is TGTGCCAGCTCTCTGACAGGCCCCTCCTACGAGCAGTACTTC.

The sample holds one count of this clone. The V gene is TRBV14, the J gene TRBJ2-1; 15 positions match TRBD2. The V gene's germline CDR1 is SGHDN and CDR2 FVKESK. Trimming took 4 bases from V and 6 from J; bases not matched to a gene: 1. The CDR3 is 15 residues long. The CDR3 nucleotides are TGTGCCAGCAGCCGGACTAGCGGGAGGGCCAATGAGCAGTTCTTC. Translated: CASSRTSGRANEQFF.

V is TRBV29-1 and J is TRBJ1-1, with 8 nucleotides matching TRBD1. V lost 6 bases and J lost 5; bases outside the gene matches: 5. CDR3 length: 12 amino acids. Germline CDR1 and CDR2: SQVTM and ANQGSEA. The CDR3: CSVARQGTEAFF. CDR3 nucleotides: TGCAGCGTCGCCCGACAGGGGACTGAAGCTTTCTTT.

The CDR3 nucleotides are TGCGCCAGCAGGGACAGGAGGGATTCACCCCTCCACTTT. Its protein product is CASRDRRDSPLHF. J is TRBJ1-6 and V is TRBV10-1, with 7 bases fitting TRBD1. This CDR3 has 13 amino acids. V gave up 6 bases and J gave up 8 bases; unmatched junction bases: 4. Germline V gene lookup returns CDR1 WNHNN and CDR2 SYGVQD (reference sequence).

The chain links TRBV4-2 to TRBJ2-5; 9 bases line up with TRBD2. CDR1 is LGHNA and CDR2 is YNFKEQ in the germline V gene. The V and J ends lost 1 base and 4 bases, in that order; junction bases with no gene match: 7. This CDR3 region has 16 residues. In DNA, the CDR3 is TGTGCCAGCAGCCAAGGCTTTAGCGGGAGTGGAGAGACCCAGTACTTC. Its translation: CASSQGFSGSGETQYF.